This T cell receptor (beta chain) is from a study of blood T cell repertoires in COVID-19. Turning to the study itself: Acute-phase and convalescent COVID-19 samples originated in the United States, Italy and Spain. Nucleic acid was either cDNA or gDNA, and it came from T cells, B-cell-depleted T cells, or PBMCs.

CDR3 length: 16 amino acids. Germline assignment: CDR1 SGHTA and CDR2 FQGNSA. The trim removed 2 bases at V and 3 bases at J, leaving 7 bases unmatched. Libraries were prepared by immunoSEQ multiplex PCR; TCRdb keeps only in-frame clonotypes and omits some of them. The sample gives fewer than 60,000 clones, about 90% of which show up once; approximately 8.8% is in the top ten. The source of this sequence is an older man with active or convalescent COVID-19. The sequencing sample was made of peripheral blood. V and J are TRBV7-2 and TRBJ2-7; 10 nucleotides align to TRBD2. The CDR3 sequence: CASSLLTAGGLYEQYF. The CDR3 nucleotides are TGTGCCAGCAGCTTACTAACAGCGGGGGGGCTCTACGAGCAGTACTTC.